Given below is one TCR beta chain in context. This clone occurred once. The antigen it recognizes is unknown. Base-call qualities are not available, and no considerably larger clone is one nucleotide away. The sample originates from a study of blood T cell repertoires in COVID-19 (dated by TCRdb to the early 2020s). In the study overall: Collaborator samples came from the United States, Italy and Spain and covered acute and convalescent phases of COVID-19. The repertoires were made available in a free public database intended to serve as a resource for research on the immune response to SARS-CoV-2. Nearly every sample came with metadata listing a de-identified subject ID, COVID-19 status, age in years and sex. Samples came from the ongoing ImmuneRACE study (first 160 participants) plus 1,254 subjects from 6 global collaborators. The prospective study material was composed of cDNA or gDNA derived from T cells, B-cell-depleted T cells, or PBMCs. Where HLA class I and class II types were available, the types were taken from metadata supplied by the sample provider, not from assay-based typing. The dataset comprised deeply sampled blood TCRbeta repertoires from subjects exposed to, actively infected with, or recovered from COVID-19. Summary of the overall study and its limitations: The amount of clinical and demographic metadata varied by source and participant and was provided uncurated.

TCRbeta CDR3 regions were amplified from genomic DNA by means of the immunoSEQ Assay, a bias-controlled multiplex PCR. The authors processed their data as follows. Nucleated cell counts per sample were estimated from amplification of reference gene primers within the assay. To quantify the absolute abundance of each unique TCRbeta CDR3 rearrangement, sequence reads were collapsed and filtered. Productive Simpson clonality was computed per sample as the square root of Simpson's diversity index over productive rearrangements. The immuneACCESS repertoire file appears here via TCRdb, limited to in-frame rearrangements. These files lack a portion of the clones; in checked studies, under half of the deficit traces to unresolved V genes, and the cause of the others is not known. V, J and clone size were drawn from that table, and D and trimming were deduced from the DNA. The sample table lists 120,000 or so clones, about 77% of them with a count of one. The ten largest make up about 25% of the sample.

The collaborating institutions used their own protocols to collect whole blood in K2EDTA tubes. For TCRbeta analysis, collaborators shipped samples in one of three forms: frozen whole blood, isolated PBMCs, or DNA extracted from either of those sample types. Taken from cysteine to phenylalanine, the CDR3 has 14 residues. Only the CDR3 portion is preserved as DNA: 42 bases, with reading frame beginning at the first base. For CDR1 and CDR2, the germline V gene lists MDHEN and SYDVKM. V loses 6 bases of germline sequence and J loses 4 bases, and the interval between the two ends is 15 bases. The sequence is built from TRBV28 and TRBJ1-2, and perhaps TRBD1 as D gene, on 5 matching bases. The clonotype originates from a human donor in a cohort sampled during active COVID-19. Sample: peripheral blood. The DNA is as follows: TGTGCCAGCAGGGAGGGGACCGGAGGCTATGGCTACACCTTC. Its translation reads: CASREGTGGYGYTF.